This T cell receptor beta chain was obtained from a study of patients and donors after allogeneic stem cell transplantation. This CDR3 region has 14 residues. The germline CDR1 and CDR2 sequences are SGHVS and FNYEAQ. V dropped 6 bases and J dropped 1; count of bases not matched to a gene: 5. TCRdb re-called the RT-PCR reads through MiXCR, storing one row per CDR3 protein. This table has about 110,000 distinct CDR3 sequences, approximately 40% appearing once. The chain recombines TRBV7-6 with TRBJ2-7; the match to TRBD1 covers 8 bases. Input material: blood, either unsorted or a sorted T cell fraction (not recorded which). The receptor comes from a human donor who was either an allogeneic HSCT recipient or a stem cell or donor lymphocyte infusion donor (not recorded which). It is not recorded whose cells these are; they may come from a transplant donor. CDR3 nucleotide sequence: TGTGCCAGCAGACCGACAGGGGCGTCCTACGAGCAGTACTTC. This gives the protein CASRPTGASYEQYF.